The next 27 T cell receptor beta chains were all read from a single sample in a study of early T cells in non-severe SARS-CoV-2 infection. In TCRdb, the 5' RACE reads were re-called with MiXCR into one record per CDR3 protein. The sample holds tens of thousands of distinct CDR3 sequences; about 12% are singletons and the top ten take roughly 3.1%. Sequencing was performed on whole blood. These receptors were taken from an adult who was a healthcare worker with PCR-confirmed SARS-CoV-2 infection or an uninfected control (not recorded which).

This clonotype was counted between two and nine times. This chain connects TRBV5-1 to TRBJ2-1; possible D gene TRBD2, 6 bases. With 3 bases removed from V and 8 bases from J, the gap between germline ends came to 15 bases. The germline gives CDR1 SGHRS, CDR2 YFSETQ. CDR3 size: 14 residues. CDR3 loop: CASSSGEAGDEQFF. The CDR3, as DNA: TGCGCCAGCAGCTCGGGGGAAGCTGGAGATGAGCAGTTCTTC.

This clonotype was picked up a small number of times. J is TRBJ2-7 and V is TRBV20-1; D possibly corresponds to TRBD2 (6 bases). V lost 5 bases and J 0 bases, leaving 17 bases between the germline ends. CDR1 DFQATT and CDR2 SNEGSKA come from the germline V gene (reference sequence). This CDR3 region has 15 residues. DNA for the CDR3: TGCAGTGCTCGGGACTCTGGCCACCCCTCCTACGAGCAGTACTTC. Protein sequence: CSARDSGHPSYEQYF.

CDR3 amino acids: CATAWGAVRGEKLFF. The DNA for the CDR3 is TGTGCCACCGCCTGGGGGGCAGTTCGGGGTGAAAAACTGTTTTTT. The rearrangement joins TRBV19 to TRBJ1-4; tentatively, D is TRBD1 (6 bases). CDR1 and CDR2 from the germline V gene are LNHDA and SQIVND (reference sequence). The CDR3 has 15 amino acids. V was shortened by 10 bases and J by 7 bases, with 22 bases between the two germline ends.

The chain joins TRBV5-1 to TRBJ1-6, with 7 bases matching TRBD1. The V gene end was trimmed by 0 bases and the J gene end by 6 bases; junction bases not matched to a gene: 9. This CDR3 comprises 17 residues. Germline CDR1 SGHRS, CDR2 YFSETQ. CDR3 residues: CASSLAPTGAGNSPLHF. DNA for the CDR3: TGCGCCAGCAGCTTGGCGCCTACAGGGGCCGGTAATTCACCCCTCCACTTT.

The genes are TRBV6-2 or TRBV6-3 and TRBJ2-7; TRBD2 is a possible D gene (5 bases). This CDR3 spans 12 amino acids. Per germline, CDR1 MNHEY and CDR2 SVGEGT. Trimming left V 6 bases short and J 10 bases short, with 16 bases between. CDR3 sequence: CASSGDKPNQYF. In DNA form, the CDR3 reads TGTGCCAGCAGCGGGGATAAACCAAACCAGTACTTC.

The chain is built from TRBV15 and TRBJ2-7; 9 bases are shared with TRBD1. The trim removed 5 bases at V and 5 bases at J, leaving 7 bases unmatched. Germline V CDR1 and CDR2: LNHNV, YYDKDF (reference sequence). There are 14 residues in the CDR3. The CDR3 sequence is CATSGHRGRDEQYF. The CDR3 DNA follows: TGTGCCACCAGCGGGCACAGGGGGCGCGACGAGCAGTACTTC.

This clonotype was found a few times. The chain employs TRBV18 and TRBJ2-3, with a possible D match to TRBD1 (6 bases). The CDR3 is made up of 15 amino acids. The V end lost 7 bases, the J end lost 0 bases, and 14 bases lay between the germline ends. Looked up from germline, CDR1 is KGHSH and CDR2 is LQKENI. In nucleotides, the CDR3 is TGTGCCAGCTTCGGACAGTCTACTAGCACAGATACGCAGTATTTT. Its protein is CASFGQSTSTDTQYF.

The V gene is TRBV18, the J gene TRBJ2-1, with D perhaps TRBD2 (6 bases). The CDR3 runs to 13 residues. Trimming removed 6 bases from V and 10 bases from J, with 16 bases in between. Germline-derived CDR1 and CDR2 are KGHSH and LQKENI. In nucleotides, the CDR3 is TGTGCCAGCTCGGGACTGGGCCCCGGGGAGCAGTTCTTC. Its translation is CASSGLGPGEQFF.

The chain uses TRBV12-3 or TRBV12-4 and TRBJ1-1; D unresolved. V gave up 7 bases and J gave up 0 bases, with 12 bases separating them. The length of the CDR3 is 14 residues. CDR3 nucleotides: TGTGCCAGCAAGAATAGACCCATGAACACTGAAGCTTTCTTT. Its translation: CASKNRPMNTEAFF.

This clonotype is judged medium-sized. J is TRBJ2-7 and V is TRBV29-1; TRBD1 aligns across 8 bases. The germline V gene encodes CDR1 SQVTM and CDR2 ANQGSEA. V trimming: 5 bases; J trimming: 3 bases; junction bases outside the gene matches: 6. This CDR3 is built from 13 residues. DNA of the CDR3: TGCAGCGTTACAGGGGGAAACTACTACGAGCAGTACTTC. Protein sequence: CSVTGGNYYEQYF.

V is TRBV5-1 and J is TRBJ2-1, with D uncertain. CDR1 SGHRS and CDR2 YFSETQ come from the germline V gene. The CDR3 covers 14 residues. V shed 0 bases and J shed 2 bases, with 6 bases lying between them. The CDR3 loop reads CASSLVGPYNEQFF. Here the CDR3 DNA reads TGCGCCAGCAGCTTGGTTGGACCCTACAATGAGCAGTTCTTC.

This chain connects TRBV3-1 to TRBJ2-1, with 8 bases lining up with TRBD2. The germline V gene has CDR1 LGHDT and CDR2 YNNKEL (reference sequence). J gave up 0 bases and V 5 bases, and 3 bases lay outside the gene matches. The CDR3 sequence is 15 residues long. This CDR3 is CASSTGTSSYNEQFF. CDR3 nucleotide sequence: TGTGCCAGCAGCACCGGGACTAGCTCCTACAATGAGCAGTTCTTC.

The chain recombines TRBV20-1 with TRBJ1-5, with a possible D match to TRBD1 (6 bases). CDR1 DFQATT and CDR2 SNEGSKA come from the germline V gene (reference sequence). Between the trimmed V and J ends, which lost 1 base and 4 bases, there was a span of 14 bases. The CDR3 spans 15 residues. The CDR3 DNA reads TGCAGTGCTAGAGCCCCCGGGGGCGAAAATCAGCCCCAGCATTTT. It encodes CSARAPGGENQPQHF.

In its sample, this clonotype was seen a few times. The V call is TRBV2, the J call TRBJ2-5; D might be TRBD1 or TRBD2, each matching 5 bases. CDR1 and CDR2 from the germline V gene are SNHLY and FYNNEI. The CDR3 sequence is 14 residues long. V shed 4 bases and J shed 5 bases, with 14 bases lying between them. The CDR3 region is CASSAMGTKETQYF. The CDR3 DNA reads TGTGCCAGCAGTGCGATGGGGACCAAGGAGACCCAGTACTTC.

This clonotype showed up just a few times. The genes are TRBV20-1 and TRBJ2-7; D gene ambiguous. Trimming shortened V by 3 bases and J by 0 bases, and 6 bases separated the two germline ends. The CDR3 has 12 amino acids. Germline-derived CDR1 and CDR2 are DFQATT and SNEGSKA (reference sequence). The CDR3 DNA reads TGCAGTGCTAGGAGGAGCTCCTACGAGCAGTACTTC. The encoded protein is CSARRSSYEQYF.

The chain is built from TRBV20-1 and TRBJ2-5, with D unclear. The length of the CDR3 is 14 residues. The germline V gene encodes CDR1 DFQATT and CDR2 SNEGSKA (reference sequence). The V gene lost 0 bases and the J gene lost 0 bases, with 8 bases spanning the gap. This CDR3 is CSARDPADQETQYF. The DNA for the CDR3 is TGCAGTGCTAGAGATCCGGCAGACCAAGAGACCCAGTACTTC.

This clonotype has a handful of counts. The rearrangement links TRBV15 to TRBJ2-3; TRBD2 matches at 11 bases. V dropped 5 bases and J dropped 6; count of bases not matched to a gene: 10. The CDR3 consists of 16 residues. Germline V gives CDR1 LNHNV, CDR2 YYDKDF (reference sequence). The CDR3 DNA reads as TGTGCCACCAGCCTTCTGACTAGCGGGGAGTCCGATACGCAGTATTTT. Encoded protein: CATSLLTSGESDTQYF.

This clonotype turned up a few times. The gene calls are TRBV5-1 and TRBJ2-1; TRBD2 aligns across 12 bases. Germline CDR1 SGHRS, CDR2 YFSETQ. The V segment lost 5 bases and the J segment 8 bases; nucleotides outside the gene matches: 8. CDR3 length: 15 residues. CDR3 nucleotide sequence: TGCGCCAGCAGACCTAGCGGGAGGGCCTTCGATGAGCAGTTCTTC. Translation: CASRPSGRAFDEQFF.

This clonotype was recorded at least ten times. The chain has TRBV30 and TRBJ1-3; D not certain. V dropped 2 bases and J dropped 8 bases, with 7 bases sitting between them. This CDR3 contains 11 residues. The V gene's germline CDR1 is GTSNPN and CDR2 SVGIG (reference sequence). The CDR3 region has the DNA TGTGCCTGGAGTATCCGGGACACCATATATTTT. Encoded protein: CAWSIRDTIYF. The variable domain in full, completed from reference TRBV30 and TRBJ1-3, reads SQTIHQWPATLVQPVGSPLSLECTVEGTSNPNLYWYRQAAGRGLQLLFYSVGIGQISSEVPQNLSASRPQDRQFILSSKKLLLSDSGFYLCAWSIRDTIYFGEGSWLTVV.

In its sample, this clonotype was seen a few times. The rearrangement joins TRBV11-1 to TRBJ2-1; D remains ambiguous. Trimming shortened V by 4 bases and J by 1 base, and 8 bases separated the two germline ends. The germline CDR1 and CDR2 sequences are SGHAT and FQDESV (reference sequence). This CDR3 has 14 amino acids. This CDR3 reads CASSSRWSYNEQFF. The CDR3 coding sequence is TGTGCCAGCAGCTCCCGCTGGTCCTACAATGAGCAGTTCTTC.

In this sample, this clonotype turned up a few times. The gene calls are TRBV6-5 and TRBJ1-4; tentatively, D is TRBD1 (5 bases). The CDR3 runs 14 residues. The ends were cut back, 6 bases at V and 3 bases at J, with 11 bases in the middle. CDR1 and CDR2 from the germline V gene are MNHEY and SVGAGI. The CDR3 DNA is TGTGCCAGCAGAGTCGGGACGGCTAATGAAAAACTGTTTTTT. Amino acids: CASRVGTANEKLFF.

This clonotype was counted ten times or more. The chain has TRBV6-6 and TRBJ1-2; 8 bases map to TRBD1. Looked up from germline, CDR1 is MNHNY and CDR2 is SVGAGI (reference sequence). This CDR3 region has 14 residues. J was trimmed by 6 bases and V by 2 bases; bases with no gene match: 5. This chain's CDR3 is CASSYGQGMDGYTF. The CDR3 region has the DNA TGTGCCAGCAGTTACGGACAGGGAATGGATGGCTACACCTTC.

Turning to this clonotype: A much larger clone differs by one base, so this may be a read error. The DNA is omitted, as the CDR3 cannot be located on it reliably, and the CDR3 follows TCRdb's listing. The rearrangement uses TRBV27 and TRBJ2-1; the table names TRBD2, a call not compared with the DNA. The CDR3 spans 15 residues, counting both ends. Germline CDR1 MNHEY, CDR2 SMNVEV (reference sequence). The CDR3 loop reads CASSSSASVTTEQFF.

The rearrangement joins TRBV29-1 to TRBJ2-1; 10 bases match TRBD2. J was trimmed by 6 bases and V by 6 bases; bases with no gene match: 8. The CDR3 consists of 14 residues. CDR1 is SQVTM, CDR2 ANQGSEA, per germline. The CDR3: CSVQGLAGVNEQFF. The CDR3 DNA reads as TGCAGCGTCCAAGGGCTAGCGGGAGTCAATGAGCAGTTCTTC.

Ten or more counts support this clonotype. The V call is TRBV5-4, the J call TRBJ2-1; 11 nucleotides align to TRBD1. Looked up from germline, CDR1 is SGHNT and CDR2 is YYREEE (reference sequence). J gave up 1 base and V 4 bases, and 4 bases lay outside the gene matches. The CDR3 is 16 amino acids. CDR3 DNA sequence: TGTGCCAGCAGCATGGGACAGGGGGGGTCCTACAATGAGCAGTTCTTC. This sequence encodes CASSMGQGGSYNEQFF.

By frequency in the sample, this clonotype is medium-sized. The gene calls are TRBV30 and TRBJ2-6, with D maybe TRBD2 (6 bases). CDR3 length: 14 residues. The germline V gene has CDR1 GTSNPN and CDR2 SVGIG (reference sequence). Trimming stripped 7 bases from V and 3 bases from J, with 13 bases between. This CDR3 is CASRGGVGANVLTF. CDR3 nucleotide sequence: TGTGCCTCTCGAGGAGGGGTTGGGGCCAACGTCCTGACTTTC.

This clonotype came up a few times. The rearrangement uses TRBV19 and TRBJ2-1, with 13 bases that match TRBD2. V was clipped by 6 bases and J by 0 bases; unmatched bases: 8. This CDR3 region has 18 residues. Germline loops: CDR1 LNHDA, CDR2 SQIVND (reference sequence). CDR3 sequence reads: CASRTSGRAISSYNEQFF. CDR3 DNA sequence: TGTGCCAGTAGAACTAGCGGGAGGGCCATTAGCTCCTACAATGAGCAGTTCTTC.